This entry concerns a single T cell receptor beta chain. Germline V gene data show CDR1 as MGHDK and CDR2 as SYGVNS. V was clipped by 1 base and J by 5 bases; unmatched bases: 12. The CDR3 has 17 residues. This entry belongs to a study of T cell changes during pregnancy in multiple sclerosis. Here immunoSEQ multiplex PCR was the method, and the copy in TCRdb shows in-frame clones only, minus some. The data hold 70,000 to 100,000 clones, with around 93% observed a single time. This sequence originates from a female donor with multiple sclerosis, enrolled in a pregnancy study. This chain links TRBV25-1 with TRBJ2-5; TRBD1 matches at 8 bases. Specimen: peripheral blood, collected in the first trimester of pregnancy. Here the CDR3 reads CASSESKGQGARETQYF. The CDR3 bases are TGTGCCAGCAGTGAATCTAAGGGGCAGGGGGCGCGGGAGACCCAGTACTTC.